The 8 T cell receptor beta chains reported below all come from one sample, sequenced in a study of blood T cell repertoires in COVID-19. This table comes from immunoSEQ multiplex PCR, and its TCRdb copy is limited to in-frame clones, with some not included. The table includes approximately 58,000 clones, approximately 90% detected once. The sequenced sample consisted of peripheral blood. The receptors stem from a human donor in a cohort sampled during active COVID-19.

CDR3 bases: TGTGCCAGTAGTATGTCAGGGAGGTCCCATCAGCCCCAGCATTTT. It is translated as CASSMSGRSHQPQHF. The chain joins TRBV19 to TRBJ1-5, with a weak D call TRBD1 (5 bases). In germline, CDR1 is LNHDA, CDR2 SQIVND (reference sequence). The CDR3 sequence is 15 residues long. V gave up 3 bases and J gave up 5 bases, with 14 bases separating them.

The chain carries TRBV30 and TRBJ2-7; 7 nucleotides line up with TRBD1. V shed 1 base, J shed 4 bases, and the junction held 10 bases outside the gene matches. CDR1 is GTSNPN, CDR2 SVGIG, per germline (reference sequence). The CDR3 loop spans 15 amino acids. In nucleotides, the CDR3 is TGTGCCTGGAGTGGCCGACAGGGTAGTTTATACGAGCAGTACTTC. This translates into CAWSGRQGSLYEQYF.

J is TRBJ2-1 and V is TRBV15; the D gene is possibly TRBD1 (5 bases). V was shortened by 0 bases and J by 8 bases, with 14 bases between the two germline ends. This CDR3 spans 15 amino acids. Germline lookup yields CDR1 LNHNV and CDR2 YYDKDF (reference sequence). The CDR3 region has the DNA TGTGCCACCAGCAGAGACTTAGGACATCTACATGAGCAGTTCTTC. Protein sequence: CATSRDLGHLHEQFF.

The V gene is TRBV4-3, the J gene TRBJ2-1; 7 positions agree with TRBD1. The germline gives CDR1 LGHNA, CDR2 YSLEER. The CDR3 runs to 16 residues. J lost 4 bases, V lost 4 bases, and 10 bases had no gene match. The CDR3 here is CASSPFRQGGYNEQFF. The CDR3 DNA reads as TGCGCCAGCAGCCCGTTTAGACAGGGCGGTTACAATGAGCAGTTCTTC.

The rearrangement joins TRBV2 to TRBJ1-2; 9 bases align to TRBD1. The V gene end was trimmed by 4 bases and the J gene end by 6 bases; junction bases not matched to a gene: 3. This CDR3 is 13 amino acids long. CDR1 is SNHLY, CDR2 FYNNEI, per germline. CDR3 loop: CASSARTGDGYTF. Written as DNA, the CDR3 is TGTGCCAGCAGTGCTAGGACAGGGGATGGCTACACCTTC.

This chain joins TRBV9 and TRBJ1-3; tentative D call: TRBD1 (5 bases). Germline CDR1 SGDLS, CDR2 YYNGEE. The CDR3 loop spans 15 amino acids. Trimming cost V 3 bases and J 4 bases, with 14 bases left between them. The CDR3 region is CASSAQGGPGNTIYF. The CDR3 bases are TGTGCCAGCAGCGCCCAGGGTGGACCCGGAAACACCATATATTTT.

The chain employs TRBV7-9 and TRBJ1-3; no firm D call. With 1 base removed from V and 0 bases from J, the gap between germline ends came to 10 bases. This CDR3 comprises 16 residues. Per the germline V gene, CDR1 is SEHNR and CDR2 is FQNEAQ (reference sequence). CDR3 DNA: TGTGCCAGCAGCTTAGGCTCACAGAGCTCTGGAAACACCATATATTTT. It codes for CASSLGSQSSGNTIYF.

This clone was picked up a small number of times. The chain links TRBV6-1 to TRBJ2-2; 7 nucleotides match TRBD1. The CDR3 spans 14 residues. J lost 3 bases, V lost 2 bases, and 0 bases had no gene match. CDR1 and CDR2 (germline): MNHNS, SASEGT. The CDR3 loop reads CASSEQGDTGELFF. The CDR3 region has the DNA TGTGCCAGCAGTGAACAGGGGGACACCGGGGAGCTGTTTTTT.